What follows describes a single T cell receptor beta chain. The sample originates from a study of blood T cell repertoires in COVID-19. The overall study: Collection of acute and convalescent COVID-19 samples took place in the United States, Italy and Spain. PBMCs, B-cell-depleted T cells, or T cells were the source of the cDNA or gDNA that made up the material.

In the original workflow: Reference gene primer amplification yielded estimated nucleated cell counts. The protocol was immunoSEQ multiplex PCR, while the TCRdb copy is restricted to in-frame clones and leaves out a portion. V and J calls and clone size follow that table, whereas D and trimming were derived from the DNA. The repertoire holds about 91,000 clones, with 88% as singletons. V was pared by 5 bases and J by 6 bases, with 11 bases between. This CDR3 comprises 12 residues. The germline gives CDR1 MNHEY, CDR2 SVGEGT. Sample: peripheral blood. This chain links TRBV6-2 or TRBV6-3 with TRBJ2-7; no clear D gene. The receptor comes from a woman at least 80 years old with active COVID-19. The CDR3 region has the DNA TGTGCCAGCAGTCCCTTCAGAATCGAGCAGTACTTC. Amino acid sequence: CASSPFRIEQYF.